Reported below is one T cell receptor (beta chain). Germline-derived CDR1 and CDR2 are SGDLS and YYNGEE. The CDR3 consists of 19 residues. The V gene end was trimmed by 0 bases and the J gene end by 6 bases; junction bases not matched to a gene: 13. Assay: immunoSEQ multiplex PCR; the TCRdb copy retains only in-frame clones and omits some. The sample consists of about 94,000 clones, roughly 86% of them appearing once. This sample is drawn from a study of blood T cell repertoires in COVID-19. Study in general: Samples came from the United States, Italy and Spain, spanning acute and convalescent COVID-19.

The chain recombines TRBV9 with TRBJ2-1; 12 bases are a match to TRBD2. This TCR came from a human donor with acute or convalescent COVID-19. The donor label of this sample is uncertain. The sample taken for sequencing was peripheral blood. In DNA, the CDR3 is TGTGCCAGCAGCGTAGCATTTGGGGTGGGGACTAGCGGGCGCAATGAGCAGTTCTTC. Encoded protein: CASSVAFGVGTSGRNEQFF.